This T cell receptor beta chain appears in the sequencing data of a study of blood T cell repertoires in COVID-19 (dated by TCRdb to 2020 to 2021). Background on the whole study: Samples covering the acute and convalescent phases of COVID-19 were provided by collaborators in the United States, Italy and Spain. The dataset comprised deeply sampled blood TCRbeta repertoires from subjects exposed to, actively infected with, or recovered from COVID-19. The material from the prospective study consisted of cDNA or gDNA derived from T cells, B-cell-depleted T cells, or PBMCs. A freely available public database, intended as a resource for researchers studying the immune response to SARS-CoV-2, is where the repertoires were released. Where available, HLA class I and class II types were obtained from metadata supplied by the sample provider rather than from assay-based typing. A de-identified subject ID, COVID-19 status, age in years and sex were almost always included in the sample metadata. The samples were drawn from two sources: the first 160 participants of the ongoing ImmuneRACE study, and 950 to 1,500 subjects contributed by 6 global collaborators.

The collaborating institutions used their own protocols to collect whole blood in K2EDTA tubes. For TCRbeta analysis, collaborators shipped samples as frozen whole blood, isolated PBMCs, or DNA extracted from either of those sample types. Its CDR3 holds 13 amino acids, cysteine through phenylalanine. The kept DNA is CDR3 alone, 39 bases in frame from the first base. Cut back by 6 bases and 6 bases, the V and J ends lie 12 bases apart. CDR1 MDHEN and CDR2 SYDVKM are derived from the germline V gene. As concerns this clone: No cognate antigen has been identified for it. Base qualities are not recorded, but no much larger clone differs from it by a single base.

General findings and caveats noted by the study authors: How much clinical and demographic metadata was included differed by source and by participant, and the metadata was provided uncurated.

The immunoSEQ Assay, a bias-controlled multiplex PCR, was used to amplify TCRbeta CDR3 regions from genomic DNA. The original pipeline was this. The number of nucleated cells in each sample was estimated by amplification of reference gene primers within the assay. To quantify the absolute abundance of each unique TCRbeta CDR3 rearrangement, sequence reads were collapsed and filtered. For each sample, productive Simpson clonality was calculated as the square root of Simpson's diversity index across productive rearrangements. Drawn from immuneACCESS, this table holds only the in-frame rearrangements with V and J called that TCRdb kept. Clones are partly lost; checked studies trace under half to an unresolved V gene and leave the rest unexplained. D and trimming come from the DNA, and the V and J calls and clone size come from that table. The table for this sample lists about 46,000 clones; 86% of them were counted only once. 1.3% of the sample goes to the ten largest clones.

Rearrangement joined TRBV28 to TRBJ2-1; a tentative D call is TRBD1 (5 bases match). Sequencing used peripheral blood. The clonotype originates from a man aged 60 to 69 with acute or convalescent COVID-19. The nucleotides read TGTGCCAGCAGCACAGGTGTCTCCAATGAGCAGTTCTTC. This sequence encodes CASSTGVSNEQFF.